This T cell receptor beta chain was profiled in a study of shared clonotypes between healthy human individuals. Background on the study: Three plates were used per donor for CD4 naive, three for CD4 memory, two for CD8 naive and one for CD8 memory. Study findings and constraints: Generation probability values for non-shared clonotypes were lower than those for clonotypes shared by all four donors.

In the case of this clone: Its antigen is not identified.

The CDR3 is 14 amino acids. The germline V gene encodes CDR1 SGHAT and CDR2 FQNNGV. Trimming shortened V by 6 bases and J by 2 bases, and 14 bases separated the two germline ends. The assay was immunoSEQ multiplex PCR, and TCRdb's table has in-frame clones only and misses some. The sample includes 1,400,000 or so clones, roughly 98.5% of them seen just once. The specimen was naive CD4+ T cells sorted from blood. Subset specified: CD45RA+ positively selected. The chain couples TRBV11-2 to TRBJ2-7; tentatively, D is TRBD1 (5 bases). The source of this sequence is a man aged 30 to 45 in good health. CDR3: CASRVAVGAYEQYF. CDR3 coding DNA: TGTGCCAGCAGGGTGGCGGTAGGGGCCTACGAGCAGTACTTC.